The next 24 T cell receptor beta chains were all read from a single sample in a study of blood T cell repertoires in COVID-19. Repertoires were generated with immunoSEQ multiplex PCR, while TCRdb's copy carries only in-frame clones and drops some. The table shows 90,000 to 120,000 clones, with 80% occurring only once. The sequencing sample was made of peripheral blood. These receptors were taken from a man aged 65 to 85 with acute or convalescent COVID-19.

The CDR3 protein is CASRSGGPLDEQFF. The CDR3 nucleotides are TGCGCCAGTAGATCGGGGGGGCCCTTGGATGAGCAGTTCTTC. The chain couples TRBV10-1 to TRBJ2-1; TRBD2 agrees at 8 bases. Germline loops: CDR1 WNHNN, CDR2 SYGVQD (reference sequence). V was clipped by 9 bases and J by 8 bases; unmatched bases: 12. This CDR3 spans 14 amino acids.

This clone occurred once. V usage is TRBV11-1 and J usage is TRBJ2-1; D perhaps matches TRBD2 (7 bases). CDR1 and CDR2 (germline): SGHAT, FQDESV (reference sequence). Deletions cut 1 base from V and 10 bases from J, with 17 bases between. The CDR3 sequence is 15 residues long. The CDR3 DNA follows: TGTGCCAGCAGCTTAGAGGGGGGGGCAAACACCGAGCAGTTCTTC. Encoded protein: CASSLEGGANTEQFF.

The chain employs TRBV27 and TRBJ1-6, with D uncertain. Germline loops: CDR1 MNHEY, CDR2 SMNVEV (reference sequence). With 5 bases removed from V and 14 bases from J, the gap between germline ends came to 19 bases. This CDR3 contains 14 residues. CDR3 region: CASSPKRSIRALHF. For the CDR3, the DNA is TGTGCCAGCAGTCCTAAACGCTCAATACGGGCCCTCCACTTT.

This clone was found once. This chain joins TRBV18 and TRBJ2-2; 7 bases agree with TRBD2. CDR1 is KGHSH, CDR2 LQKENI, per germline. The CDR3 totals 16 residues. The V and J ends lost 4 bases and 3 bases, in that order; junction bases with no gene match: 8. CDR3 in DNA: TGTGCCAGCTCACATACCTCAGGGAGGGACACCGGGGAGCTGTTTTTT. It encodes CASSHTSGRDTGELFF.

The rearrangement links TRBV9 to TRBJ2-3; the D gene is possibly TRBD1 (5 bases). Trimming pared 0 bases from V and 5 bases from J, leaving 7 bases between. Germline lookup yields CDR1 SGDLS and CDR2 YYNGEE. The CDR3 totals 13 residues. As DNA, the CDR3 is TGTGCCAGCAGCGTAGTAGGGGTAGATACGCAGTATTTT. It encodes CASSVVGVDTQYF.

The V gene is TRBV12-5, the J gene TRBJ1-1; D not resolved. This CDR3 region has 13 residues. Deletions cut 5 bases from V and 0 bases from J, with 7 bases between. The germline V gene encodes CDR1 LGHNT and CDR2 FRNRAP. In DNA form, the CDR3 reads TGTGCTAGTGGTGTAGTTCTGAACACTGAAGCTTTCTTT. Amino acids: CASGVVLNTEAFF.

CDR3 region: CASSESVAGNNEQYF. CDR3 DNA: TGTGCCAGCAGTGAATCGGTAGCGGGGAATAACGAGCAGTACTTC. This chain connects TRBV2 to TRBJ2-7, with TRBD2 matching over 8 bases. Germline V CDR1 and CDR2: SNHLY, FYNNEI. The CDR3 covers 15 residues. V dropped 2 bases and J dropped 5; count of bases not matched to a gene: 8.

This clone was recorded only once. The rearrangement links TRBV12-3 or TRBV12-4 to TRBJ1-1; 12 nucleotides agree with TRBD1. Trimming cost V 4 bases and J 10 bases; bases outside gene matches: 1. The CDR3 is 12 residues long. CDR3 in DNA: TGTGCCAGCAGTTCGGGACAGGGGGCAGCTTTCTTT. It is translated as CASSSGQGAAFF.

The J gene is TRBJ2-7, the V gene TRBV5-1; 7 bases agree with TRBD1. Unmatched junction bases numbered 10, after V lost 5 bases and J lost 5 bases. Germline values: CDR1 SGHRS, CDR2 YFSETQ. There are 14 residues in the CDR3. Here the CDR3 DNA reads TGCGCCAGCAGGCCCTCACAGGGGTTTAACGAGCAGTACTTC. It yields the protein CASRPSQGFNEQYF.

The chain uses TRBV6-2 or TRBV6-3 and TRBJ1-5, with 12 bases fitting TRBD1. With 5 bases clipped from V and 0 bases from J, the junction kept 8 bases outside the gene matches. CDR3 size: 18 residues. Germline V lookup: CDR1 MNHEY, CDR2 SVGEGT. The CDR3 loop is CASSPGQGASHSNQPQHF. DNA of the CDR3: TGTGCCAGCAGTCCGGGACAGGGGGCTTCTCATAGCAATCAGCCCCAGCATTTT.

This clone was counted a few times. J is TRBJ1-2 and V is TRBV25-1; 7 nucleotides line up with TRBD1. Looked up from germline, CDR1 is MGHDK and CDR2 is SYGVNS. With 3 bases clipped from V and 4 bases from J, the junction kept 8 bases outside the gene matches. The CDR3 sequence is 15 residues long. CDR3 residues: CASSEGQLEIYGYTF. The CDR3 coding sequence is TGTGCCAGCAGTGAGGGACAGCTCGAGATCTATGGCTACACCTTC.

This clone was seen more than once but under ten times. The chain couples TRBV9 to TRBJ1-4; D gene ambiguous. The germline V and J ends were trimmed by 4 bases and 4 bases, with 14 bases remaining between them. Germline V lookup: CDR1 SGDLS, CDR2 YYNGEE. The length of the CDR3 is 15 residues. The CDR3 DNA follows: TGTGCCAGCAGCCCGCCGGGGAGTGGTAATGAAAAACTGTTTTTT. It specifies CASSPPGSGNEKLFF.

This chain uses TRBV9 with TRBJ2-7, with a tentative D call TRBD1 (6 bases). Germline V lookup: CDR1 SGDLS, CDR2 YYNGEE. The CDR3 contains 13 residues. V was clipped by 2 bases and J by 7 bases, with 13 bases between them. In DNA, the CDR3 is TGTGCCAGCAGCGTCGGAAACAGGGAAGAGCAGTACTTC. Translating it yields CASSVGNREEQYF.

The chain couples TRBV6-5 to TRBJ2-7, with 14 bases fitting TRBD2. The trim removed 4 bases at V and 7 bases at J, leaving 3 bases unmatched. This CDR3 has 14 residues. Germline lookup yields CDR1 MNHEY and CDR2 SVGAGI. In DNA form, the CDR3 reads TGTGCCAGCAGTTTCGGGACTAGCGGGAGTGAGCAGTACTTC. Protein sequence: CASSFGTSGSEQYF.

The gene calls are TRBV19 and TRBJ2-1; tentatively, D is TRBD1 (6 bases). Germline CDR1 LNHDA, CDR2 SQIVND (reference sequence). The V end lost 8 bases, the J end lost 2 bases, and 22 bases lay between the germline ends. The CDR3 has 17 amino acids. This CDR3 reads CASLKSKTGFPYNEQFF. CDR3 DNA: TGTGCCAGTTTAAAGTCCAAGACAGGATTTCCCTACAATGAGCAGTTCTTC.

V is TRBV6-6 and J is TRBJ2-7; 9 nucleotides agree with TRBD1. The germline CDR1 and CDR2 sequences are MNHNY and SVGAGI (reference sequence). The junction had 7 bases not matched to a gene; V was cut back by 5 bases and J by 2 bases. This CDR3 comprises 15 residues. The chain's CDR3 is CASSSRDRAPYEQYF. CDR3 nucleotides: TGTGCCAGCAGTAGTAGGGACAGGGCACCCTACGAGCAGTACTTC.

The CDR3 spells CASSPIRGTGELFF. CDR3 bases: TGTGCCAGCAGTCCGATCCGGGGCACCGGGGAGCTGTTTTTT. The V call is TRBV3-1 (or the pseudogene TRBV3-2), the J call TRBJ2-2; D possibly corresponds to TRBD2 (5 bases). The ends were cut back, 6 bases at V and 4 bases at J, with 12 bases in the middle. The CDR3 has 14 residues. Germline V gives CDR1 LGHDT, CDR2 YNNKEL (reference sequence).

The chain is built from TRBV9 and TRBJ1-6, with D perhaps matching TRBD1 (6 bases). This CDR3 region has 15 residues. CDR1 and CDR2 (germline): SGDLS, YYNGEE. V was shortened by 4 bases and J by 9 bases, with 17 bases between the two germline ends. The CDR3 loop is CASSSGGGGGSPLHF. DNA of the CDR3: TGTGCCAGCAGCAGTGGGGGGGGCGGGGGTTCACCCCTCCACTTT.

The chain combines TRBV6-5 with TRBJ2-5; 12 bases align to TRBD2. CDR3 length: 13 residues. Germline lookup yields CDR1 MNHEY and CDR2 SVGAGI. Trimming removed 8 bases from V and 5 bases from J; junction bases left unmatched: 3. CDR3 amino acids: CASLGLAGETQYF. For the CDR3, the DNA is TGTGCCAGCCTCGGACTAGCGGGGGAGACCCAGTACTTC.

The rearrangement uses TRBV5-6 and TRBJ2-5; a possible D gene is TRBD1 (5 bases). Germline assignment: CDR1 SGHDT and CDR2 YYEEEE. The CDR3 totals 14 residues. V lost 0 bases, J lost 3 bases, and 9 bases lay in between. The CDR3 coding sequence is TGTGCCAGCAGCTTGGGACAGTCTGAAGAGACCCAGTACTTC. Translation: CASSLGQSEETQYF.

The chain recombines TRBV12-5 with TRBJ2-1; tentative D call: TRBD1 (6 bases). In germline, CDR1 is LGHNT, CDR2 FRNRAP. V lost 1 base and J 8 bases, leaving 9 bases between the germline ends. The CDR3 consists of 13 residues. The CDR3 spells CASGLAQGHEQFF. In DNA form, the CDR3 reads TGTGCTAGTGGTTTGGCTCAGGGGCATGAGCAGTTCTTC.

J is TRBJ1-1 and V is TRBV18; D not resolved. V lost 5 bases to trimming and J lost 0 bases, with 7 bases between them. The CDR3 runs to 13 residues. The V gene's germline CDR1 is KGHSH and CDR2 LQKENI. The CDR3 loop reads CASSFAVNTEAFF. DNA for the CDR3: TGTGCCAGCTCATTTGCGGTGAACACTGAAGCTTTCTTT. Variable domain in full (rest from reference TRBV18 and TRBJ1-1): NAGVMQNPRHLVRRRGQEARLRCSPMKGHSHVYWYRQLPEEGLKFMVYLQKENIIDESGMPKERFSAEFPKEGPSILRIQQVVRGDSAAYFCASSFAVNTEAFFGQGTRLTVV.

This clone was counted once. V and J are TRBV5-8 and TRBJ1-4; TRBD1 is a possible D gene (5 bases). Between the trimmed V and J ends, which lost 0 bases and 0 bases, there was a span of 15 bases. The CDR3 contains 18 residues. Germline CDR1 is SGHTS and CDR2 is YDEGEE. The CDR3 loop reads CASSLGPYRRSTNEKLFF. DNA of the CDR3: TGTGCCAGCAGCTTGGGGCCTTACAGGAGATCAACTAATGAAAAACTGTTTTTT.

The gene calls are TRBV7-2 and TRBJ1-1; D possibly corresponds to TRBD1 (5 bases). The germline V gene has CDR1 SGHTA and CDR2 FQGNSA. V shed 1 base and J shed 2 bases, with 11 bases lying between them. This CDR3 has 15 amino acids. The CDR3 spells CASSLGGDSNTEAFF. In DNA form, the CDR3 reads TGTGCCAGCAGCTTAGGAGGAGACAGCAACACTGAAGCTTTCTTT.